The present T cell receptor (beta chain) was sequenced within a study of cytomegalovirus exposure and HLA in healthy donors. This PCR relied on a set of 60 Vbeta primers and 13 Jbeta primers. The repertoire was sequenced with immunoSEQ multiplex PCR; TCRdb's copy has only in-frame clones and lacks some. The table lists roughly 100,000 clones, about 70% of them singletons. Study observations and caveats: The study designated 150 or so TCR beta chains cytomegalovirus-associated.

Germline V CDR1 and CDR2: SGHDN, FVKESK. The CDR3 has 16 residues. Trimming took off 6 bases at V and 2 bases at J, with 14 bases between the two ends. Comments on this clone: Its antigen is not known.

The TCR was taken from a female donor in good health and CMV-seronegative. Specimen: PBMCs. The chain is built from TRBV14 and TRBJ2-6; D not certain. CDR3 sequence: CASSVRYPPGANVLTF. CDR3 in DNA: TGTGCCAGCAGTGTCAGGTATCCACCTGGGGCCAACGTCCTGACTTTC.